This TCR beta chain was found in a study of CD8 T cells in Susac syndrome. Random hexamers were used to reverse transcribe an amount of about 0.45 to 1 ug RNA. Multiplex PCR with immunoSEQ amplified the TCR beta CDR3 across 54 Vbeta and 13 Jbeta. TCRdb ran MiXCR on the immunoSEQ multiplex PCR reads and lists one entry per CDR3 protein. The profile shows 100,000 to 150,000 distinct CDR3 sequences, roughly 96% of them singletons. Trimming cost V 2 bases and J 4 bases; bases outside gene matches: 8. From germline, CDR1 is DFQATT and CDR2 SNEGSKA (reference sequence). The CDR3 is 14 residues long. This sequence originates from a human donor in good health. The chain carries TRBV20-1 and TRBJ2-7, with 7 bases fitting TRBD2. The sample taken for sequencing was CD4+ T cells from PBMCs. The DNA of the CDR3 is TGCAGTGCTAGAAGGCCTAGCGGTACTTACGAGCAGTACTTC. Amino acid sequence: CSARRPSGTYEQYF.